This T cell receptor beta chain was retrieved from a study of T cell repertoires in cytomegalovirus infection. Study information: Evidence of both CMV infection and a matching HLA type came from public TCR beta signatures. Whole-study results and caveats: In two of eight donors, the top clonotype was HLA-C-restricted CMV-specific. Cumulative public TCR beta family frequency identified CMV carriers with the relevant HLA.

One entry per CDR3 protein, called by TCRdb with MiXCR from the reads. The sample lists about 530,000 distinct CDR3 sequences; about 30% were seen once. A word on this clonotype: Its antigen is not identified.

The sample consisted of PBMCs. The TCR originated in a human donor in good health (CMV status not recorded). Some clones in this sample may be carry-over from other donors' samples.

CDR3 residues: CASSSNRPSYEQYF. The CDR3 DNA sequence: TGTGCCAGCAGTAGTAACCGGCCTTCCTACGAGCAGTACTTC. The chain uses TRBV28 and TRBJ2-7; D is unresolved. The CDR3 sequence is 14 residues long. CDR1 is MDHEN, CDR2 SYDVKM, per germline. The V and J ends lost 5 bases and 1 base respectively, with 12 bases between them.